This is a list of T cell receptor beta chains from one sample in a study of blood T cells in healthy people across ages. TCRdb called the 5' RACE reads again in MiXCR, with one record for every CDR3 protein. The top ten clones hold 10% to 15% of a sample with about 900,000 distinct CDR3 sequences, roughly 50% of them seen once. The sequenced sample was blood. The source is a young man in good health. The CDR3 runs from the conserved cysteine through the conserved F or W. Fields, in order: J gene, D gene, CDR3 length, clone size, V gene, CDR3 protein, CDR3 DNA. A D gene is named only where the DNA matches it firmly. Size values are once, few and many counts, or a class for expanded clones, and some rows have none.

j_gene: TRBJ1-2
d_gene: .
len: 13
abundance: .
v_gene: TRBV15
CDR3aa: CATSTGLQGGYTF
CDR3nt: TGTGCCACCAGCACTGGTCTCCAAGGTGGCTACACCTTC

j_gene: TRBJ2-2
d_gene: .
len: 16
abundance: .
v_gene: TRBV7-3
CDR3aa: CASSLINGANTGELFF
CDR3nt: TGTGCCAGCAGCTTAATAAATGGGGCCAACACCGGGGAGCTGTTTTTT

j_gene: TRBJ2-4
d_gene: TRBD2
len: 18
abundance: few
v_gene: TRBV28
CDR3aa: CASSPGTSGGLAKNIQYF
CDR3nt: TGTGCCAGCAGTCCCGGGACTAGCGGGGGTCTAGCCAAAAACATTCAGTACTTC

j_gene: TRBJ2-1
d_gene: TRBD1
len: 14
abundance: few
v_gene: TRBV28
CDR3aa: CASIVTGQNNEQFF
CDR3nt: TGTGCCAGCATCGTAACGGGACAGAACAATGAGCAGTTCTTC

j_gene: TRBJ2-1
d_gene: TRBD2
len: 16
abundance: .
v_gene: TRBV6-4
CDR3aa: CASSDSALAGVNEQFF
CDR3nt: TGTGCCAGCAGTGACTCAGCCCTAGCGGGGGTAAATGAGCAGTTCTTC

j_gene: TRBJ1-5
d_gene: TRBD1
len: 12
abundance: few
v_gene: TRBV29-1
CDR3aa: CSAGTGGQPQHF
CDR3nt: TGCAGCGCCGGGACAGGGGGACAGCCCCAGCATTTT

j_gene: TRBJ1-1
d_gene: .
len: 14
abundance: .
v_gene: TRBV5-1
CDR3aa: CASSLGTTRTEAFF
CDR3nt: TGCGCCAGCAGCTTGGGGACAACCCGAACTGAAGCTTTCTTT

j_gene: TRBJ2-7
d_gene: .
len: 14
abundance: once
v_gene: TRBV6-9
CDR3aa: CASSPPHRLGEQYF
CDR3nt: TGTGCCAGCAGTCCTCCCCACAGGCTTGGCGAGCAGTACTTC

j_gene: TRBJ1-2
d_gene: TRBD1
len: 16
abundance: .
v_gene: TRBV4-3
CDR3aa: CASSQDPSDRGLGYTF
CDR3nt: TGCGCCAGCAGCCAAGATCCCTCGGACAGGGGCCTCGGCTACACCTTC

j_gene: TRBJ2-7
d_gene: .
len: 14
abundance: .
v_gene: TRBV30
CDR3aa: CAWRVPYPSYEQYF
CDR3nt: TGTGCCTGGAGGGTACCCTATCCCTCCTACGAGCAGTACTTC

j_gene: TRBJ2-5
d_gene: .
len: 17
abundance: .
v_gene: TRBV14
CDR3aa: CASSQTSGAYIQNEQYF
CDR3nt: TGTGCCAGCAGCCAAACCTCAGGGGCCTACATCCAGAATGAGCAGTACTTC

j_gene: TRBJ2-7
d_gene: TRBD2
len: 16
abundance: .
v_gene: TRBV7-2
CDR3aa: CASSRNSGGYSYEQYF
CDR3nt: TGTGCCAGCAGCAGGAATAGCGGGGGGTACTCCTACGAGCAGTACTTC

j_gene: TRBJ2-3
d_gene: .
len: 14
abundance: .
v_gene: TRBV5-1
CDR3aa: CTSSSGPSTDTQYF
CDR3nt: TGCACCAGCAGCTCGGGACCGAGCACAGATACGCAGTATTTT

j_gene: TRBJ2-1
d_gene: .
len: 12
abundance: many
v_gene: TRBV5-1
CDR3aa: CASSLAENEQFF
CDR3nt: TGTGCCAGCAGTCTTGCAGAGAATGAGCAGTTCTTC

j_gene: TRBJ2-5
d_gene: .
len: 14
abundance: .
v_gene: TRBV3-1
CDR3aa: CASKGRLVVETQYF
CDR3nt: TGTGCCAGCAAAGGGCGACTAGTGGTAGAGACCCAGTACTTC

j_gene: TRBJ2-3
d_gene: .
len: 13
abundance: .
v_gene: TRBV9
CDR3aa: CASSTQGRDTQYF
CDR3nt: TGTGCCAGCAGCACTCAGGGGAGAGATACGCAGTATTTT

j_gene: TRBJ1-5
d_gene: TRBD1
len: 14
abundance: .
v_gene: TRBV6-2/TRBV6-3
CDR3aa: CASSPQGANQPQHF
CDR3nt: TGTGCCAGCAGTCCACAGGGGGCCAATCAGCCCCAGCATTTT

j_gene: TRBJ2-5
d_gene: .
len: 12
abundance: .
v_gene: TRBV27
CDR3aa: CASSPGPGTQYF
CDR3nt: TGTGCCAGCAGCCCCGGTCCGGGGACCCAGTACTTC

j_gene: TRBJ2-7
d_gene: .
len: 14
abundance: .
v_gene: TRBV7-6
CDR3aa: CASSLAAAASEQYF
CDR3nt: TGTGCCAGCAGCTTAGCGGCGGCGGCCTCCGAGCAGTACTTC

j_gene: TRBJ2-1
d_gene: .
len: 12
abundance: .
v_gene: TRBV10-3
CDR3aa: CAARQTDNEQFF
CDR3nt: TGTGCCGCTAGACAGACAGACAATGAGCAGTTCTTC

j_gene: TRBJ2-2
d_gene: .
len: 12
abundance: .
v_gene: TRBV30
CDR3aa: CAWTAGPGELFF
CDR3nt: TGTGCCTGGACCGCGGGGCCCGGGGAGCTGTTTTTT

j_gene: TRBJ2-7
d_gene: TRBD2
len: 15
abundance: .
v_gene: TRBV4-2
CDR3aa: CASSNSGTSKYEQYF
CDR3nt: TGTGCCAGCAGCAACTCCGGGACTAGTAAGTACGAGCAGTACTTC

j_gene: TRBJ2-1
d_gene: TRBD1
len: 13
abundance: .
v_gene: TRBV10-3
CDR3aa: CAISERDRDEQFF
CDR3nt: TGTGCCATCAGTGAACGAGACAGGGATGAGCAGTTCTTC

j_gene: TRBJ2-5
d_gene: .
len: 14
abundance: many
v_gene: TRBV5-1
CDR3aa: CASSFVQEKETQYF
CDR3nt: TGCGCCAGCAGCTTTGTACAGGAGAAAGAGACCCAGTACTTC

j_gene: TRBJ2-7
d_gene: .
len: 16
abundance: .
v_gene: TRBV4-2
CDR3aa: CASSQAPGGLSYEQYF
CDR3nt: TGTGCCAGCAGCCAAGCTCCAGGGGGGCTGTCCTACGAGCAGTACTTC

j_gene: TRBJ1-2
d_gene: TRBD1
len: 13
abundance: few
v_gene: TRBV29-1
CDR3aa: CSATGGIGYGYTF
CDR3nt: TGCAGCGCTACAGGGGGCATAGGCTATGGCTACACCTTC

j_gene: TRBJ2-3
d_gene: .
len: 15
abundance: .
v_gene: TRBV6-2/TRBV6-3
CDR3aa: CASSYRDLGADTQYF
CDR3nt: TGTGCCAGCAGTTACCGGGACCTAGGCGCAGATACGCAGTATTTT

j_gene: TRBJ2-7
d_gene: TRBD1
len: 15
abundance: .
v_gene: TRBV7-9
CDR3aa: CASSVAGTGVHEQYF
CDR3nt: TGTGCCAGCAGCGTAGCCGGGACAGGGGTTCACGAGCAGTACTTC

j_gene: TRBJ1-1
d_gene: TRBD1
len: 14
abundance: .
v_gene: TRBV20-1
CDR3aa: CSARDIQGDTEAFF
CDR3nt: TGCAGTGCTAGAGATATCCAGGGGGACACTGAAGCTTTCTTT

j_gene: TRBJ2-4
d_gene: .
len: 16
abundance: .
v_gene: TRBV7-2
CDR3aa: CASSLTTGKAKNIQYF
CDR3nt: TGTGCCAGCAGCTTAACGACGGGTAAAGCCAAAAACATTCAGTACTTC

j_gene: TRBJ2-7
d_gene: TRBD2
len: 15
abundance: .
v_gene: TRBV3-1
CDR3aa: CASSLDPGGPYEQYF
CDR3nt: TGTGCCAGCAGCTTAGATCCGGGAGGGCCTTACGAGCAGTACTTC

j_gene: TRBJ2-6
d_gene: .
len: 15
abundance: many
v_gene: TRBV7-2
CDR3aa: CASSLVGAGANVLTF
CDR3nt: TGTGCCAGCAGCTTAGTTGGGGCTGGGGCCAACGTCCTGACTTTC

j_gene: TRBJ1-2
d_gene: TRBD1
len: 14
abundance: .
v_gene: TRBV7-2
CDR3aa: CASSSPGQGMSYTF
CDR3nt: TGTGCCAGCAGCTCGCCGGGACAGGGTATGAGCTACACCTTC

j_gene: TRBJ2-1
d_gene: .
len: 16
abundance: few
v_gene: TRBV5-4
CDR3aa: CASSPRQEGLGNEQFF
CDR3nt: TGTGCCAGCAGCCCCCGGCAAGAGGGGCTGGGAAATGAGCAGTTCTTC

j_gene: TRBJ2-3
d_gene: .
len: 15
abundance: many
v_gene: TRBV7-2
CDR3aa: CASSLGASSTDTQYF
CDR3nt: TGTGCCAGCAGCTTAGGGGCGAGTAGCACAGATACGCAGTATTTT

j_gene: TRBJ2-2
d_gene: .
len: 17
abundance: few
v_gene: TRBV4-1
CDR3aa: CASSRMDLVGASGELFF
CDR3nt: TGCGCCAGCAGCCGAATGGACCTCGTTGGGGCAAGCGGGGAGCTGTTTTTT

j_gene: TRBJ2-1
d_gene: .
len: 15
abundance: .
v_gene: TRBV20-1
CDR3aa: CSASDGDSSYNEQFF
CDR3nt: TGCAGTGCGTCGGACGGGGACTCCTCCTACAATGAGCAGTTCTTC

j_gene: TRBJ1-2
d_gene: .
len: 13
abundance: once
v_gene: TRBV28
CDR3aa: CASLTGSGYGYTF
CDR3nt: TGTGCCAGCCTTACAGGCTCGGGCTATGGCTACACCTTC

j_gene: TRBJ2-7
d_gene: TRBD2
len: 15
abundance: .
v_gene: TRBV4-3
CDR3aa: CASSQGRGDLAQQYF
CDR3nt: TGCGCCAGCAGCCAAGGCCGGGGGGATTTGGCCCAGCAGTACTTC

j_gene: TRBJ2-2
d_gene: .
len: 13
abundance: once
v_gene: TRBV9
CDR3aa: CASSPDGTQELFF
CDR3nt: TGTGCCAGCAGCCCTGACGGGACACAGGAGCTGTTTTTT

j_gene: TRBJ1-2
d_gene: .
len: 12
abundance: .
v_gene: TRBV10-3
CDR3aa: CAGDGGGYGYTF
CDR3nt: TGTGCCGGGGATGGGGGCGGCTATGGCTACACCTTC

j_gene: TRBJ1-4
d_gene: .
len: 15
abundance: few
v_gene: TRBV27
CDR3aa: CASSQTLATNEKLFF
CDR3nt: TGTGCCAGCAGTCAGACACTTGCAACTAATGAAAAACTGTTTTTT

j_gene: TRBJ2-5
d_gene: .
len: 13
abundance: .
v_gene: TRBV6-5
CDR3aa: CASRTPGAGEQYF
CDR3nt: TGTGCCAGCAGGACACCAGGGGCGGGGGAGCAGTACTTC

j_gene: TRBJ1-1
d_gene: .
len: 15
abundance: .
v_gene: TRBV4-1
CDR3aa: CASSQGRGGGTEAFF
CDR3nt: TGCGCCAGCAGCCAAGGAAGGGGCGGGGGCACTGAAGCTTTCTTT

j_gene: TRBJ2-7
d_gene: TRBD1
len: 13
abundance: .
v_gene: TRBV5-1
CDR3aa: CASGQGFSYEQYF
CDR3nt: TGCGCCAGCGGACAGGGCTTTTCCTACGAGCAGTACTTC

j_gene: TRBJ2-1
d_gene: .
len: 12
abundance: .
v_gene: TRBV12-3/TRBV12-4
CDR3aa: CASSRQGTEQFF
CDR3nt: TGTGCCAGCAGTCGCCAGGGTACTGAGCAGTTCTTC

j_gene: TRBJ2-3
d_gene: TRBD2
len: 18
abundance: .
v_gene: TRBV2
CDR3aa: CASSLLAGGDSRTDTQYF
CDR3nt: TGTGCCAGCAGCTTACTAGCGGGGGGGGACTCCCGCACAGATACGCAGTATTTT

j_gene: TRBJ2-7
d_gene: .
len: 9
abundance: few
v_gene: TRBV21-1
CDR3aa: CARDDEQYF
CDR3nt: TGTGCCAGGGACGACGAGCAGTACTTC

j_gene: TRBJ1-1
d_gene: .
len: 14
abundance: .
v_gene: TRBV5-1
CDR3aa: CASTPGSPNTEAFF
CDR3nt: TGCGCCAGCACCCCTGGCTCCCCGAACACTGAAGCTTTCTTT

j_gene: TRBJ2-7
d_gene: .
len: 13
abundance: many
v_gene: TRBV20-1
CDR3aa: CSARWASSYEQYF
CDR3nt: TGCAGTGCTAGGTGGGCGTCCTCCTACGAGCAGTACTTC